What follows describes a single TCR beta chain. Its antigen is not known. Profiled with immunoSEQ multiplex PCR; TCRdb holds only in-frame clones, not every one. This table holds over 75,000 clones, around 94% found once. Germline V lookup: CDR1 SGDLS, CDR2 YYNGEE. V shed 0 bases, J shed 2 bases, and the junction held 4 bases outside the gene matches. CDR3 length: 15 amino acids. These data are taken from a study of OX40 agonist ivuxolimab in advanced cancers. Whole-study context: The treatment was a fully human IgG2 OX40 agonist, ivuxolimab. Study-wide points: In the 0.1 to 3.0 mg/kg range, CD4+ and CD8+ blood T cells had expanded clonally by week 6.

This material consisted of CD4+ or CD8+ T cells sorted from blood, taken in a trial of the OX40 agonist ivuxolimab. This receptor was obtained from an adult with an advanced solid tumor such as melanoma, head and neck, liver or kidney cancer. The rearrangement uses TRBV9 and TRBJ2-7, with 8 bases fitting TRBD2. As DNA, the CDR3 is TGTGCCAGCAGCGTAGAAGGCGGGGGGCCCTACGAGCAGTACTTC. Its translation is CASSVEGGGPYEQYF.